This T cell receptor (beta chain) is drawn from a study of blood T cell repertoires in COVID-19. Profiled with immunoSEQ multiplex PCR; TCRdb holds only in-frame clones, not every one. The data contain around 260,000 clones, about nine tenths of them singletons. This clone was detected once. Germline lookup yields CDR1 MNHEY and CDR2 SVGAGI. The CDR3 runs to 13 residues. V shed 6 bases and J shed 6 bases, with 14 bases lying between them. The gene calls are TRBV6-5 and TRBJ1-2; D not resolved. Sequencing used peripheral blood. This receptor was obtained from a woman aged 40 to 50 who had recovered from COVID-19. CDR3 amino acids: CASSRTSGHGYTF. For the CDR3, the DNA is TGTGCCAGCAGCCGGACTTCAGGACATGGCTACACCTTC.